Detailed here is one TCR beta chain. The antigen this receptor binds is unknown. One base away there is no much larger clone; base qualities are not given. The library was obtained by the immunoSEQ multiplex PCR assay. The original pipeline was this. A statistical classification framework was built for diagnosing cytomegalovirus status from the catalog of TCR beta chain sequences. TCRdb obtained this table from immuneACCESS and retained in-frame rearrangements with V and J assigned. These tables miss some clones; where compared with another copy, unresolved V genes account for less than half of the shortfall, and the remainder is unexplained. The D gene and trimming were derived from the DNA, and the V and J assignments and clone size from that table. For this sample there are roughly 150,000 clones; roughly 86% appear just once. Just under 9% of the sample is held by the ten biggest clonotypes. Separate from the roughly 660-subject first cohort, the validation cohort of 90 to 150 subjects was the group to which the donors belonged.

The data were taken from a study of cytomegalovirus exposure and HLA in healthy donors (dated 2017 in TCRdb). Background on the whole study: The 500 to 800 repertoires of the first cohort and the roughly 110 validation repertoires were produced on the same platform, according to a later analysis. The study aimed to test whether signatures of past pathogen exposure could be identified by cataloging public T cell receptors. In addition to the first cohort of 666 subjects, a separate validation cohort of approximately 130 different subjects was used. To predict cytomegalovirus infection status, the study combined high-throughput TCR immunosequencing, statistical association of individual TCRs with disease status, and machine learning. On the study overall, not on this receptor specifically: A total of 164 TCR beta chains were listed by the study as associated with cytomegalovirus. Three of the identified cytomegalovirus-associated TCR beta chains were confirmed in vitro to be specific for cytomegalovirus antigens. A later analysis found that TCRs clustered in the first cohort also tended to co-occur in the roughly 110 validation repertoires, with more than 90% of cluster scores above 0. A later analysis lacked HLA typing for the validation cohort, so it scored co-occurrence in that cohort across all 110 or so repertoires. Across donors, most TCR sequences were observed very rarely, whereas some public TCRs were present in many individuals. Cytomegalovirus status was reported to be diagnosed by the classifier with high specificity and sensitivity in both the original and validation cohorts. It was suggested by the authors that the approach could potentially be generalized to other disease states and immunological phenotypes.

The CDR3, from cysteine to phenylalanine, totals 13 residues. The only DNA kept is the CDR3, 39 bases in frame from the first base. Trimming costs V 0 bases and J 5 bases, and their ends lie 8 bases apart. CDR1 and CDR2 are read off the germline V gene as SGDLS and YYNGEE. Recombination linked TRBV9 to TRBJ2-5; a weak D assignment points to TRBD1 (5 bases agree). Sequenced sample: PBMCs. The receptor comes from a man between 18 and 29 years old in good health and CMV-seropositive. CDR3 reads: CASSVEGRETQYF. The DNA reads TGTGCCAGCAGCGTAGAGGGGCGTGAGACCCAGTACTTC.